These 16 T cell receptor beta chains were all obtained from the same sample, sequenced in a study of control samples from healthy donors and cancer patients. Repertoires were generated with immunoSEQ multiplex PCR, while TCRdb's copy carries only in-frame clones and drops some. Of approximately 150,000 clones in the sample, 91% are singletons; the top ten hold about 7.1%. Sequenced sample: blood. These receptors originate from a man between 18 and 29 years old in good health.

This rearrangement joins TRBV2 to TRBJ2-3; weak D call: TRBD2 (5 bases). With 3 bases removed from V and 4 bases from J, the gap between germline ends came to 5 bases. CDR3 length: 12 residues. Germline lookup yields CDR1 SNHLY and CDR2 FYNNEI. The CDR3 is CASSEGADTQYF. The CDR3, as DNA: TGTGCCAGCAGTGAGGGAGCAGATACGCAGTATTTT. Combining the CDR3 with reference TRBV2 and TRBJ2-3 gives the whole variable domain EPEVTQTPSHQVTQMGQEVILRCVPISNHLYFYWYRQILGQKVEFLVSFYNNEISEKSEIFDDQFSVERPDGSNFTLKIRSTKLEDSAMYFCASSEGADTQYFGPGTRLTVL.

CDR3 sequence (DNA): TGTGCCAGCAGTTACTCGGGACAGCCGGGGGAGCAGTACTTC. It codes for CASSYSGQPGEQYF. V usage is TRBV6-6 and J usage is TRBJ2-7; 7 bases map to TRBD1. In germline, CDR1 is MNHNY, CDR2 SVGAGI (reference sequence). J gave up 7 bases and V 0 bases, and 6 bases lay outside the gene matches. This CDR3 is built from 14 residues.

This rearrangement joins TRBV9 to TRBJ1-5; 7 bases line up with TRBD1. V gave up 4 bases and J gave up 4 bases; unmatched junction bases: 8. This CDR3 has 15 residues. CDR1 and CDR2 from the germline V gene are SGDLS and YYNGEE. This CDR3 is CASSPWDSPNQPQHF. The CDR3 coding sequence is TGTGCCAGCAGCCCTTGGGACAGCCCGAATCAGCCCCAGCATTTT.

This clone occurred once. The V and J genes are TRBV28 and TRBJ2-2, with TRBD1 matching over 10 bases. V lost 8 bases to trimming and J lost 4 bases; unmatched junction nucleotides: 10. The CDR3 extends over 16 amino acids. Per the germline V gene, CDR1 is MDHEN and CDR2 is SYDVKM. The CDR3 DNA is TGTGCCAGCGACGACGGACAGGGGGTGTTCACCGGGGAGCTGTTTTTT. This sequence encodes CASDDGQGVFTGELFF.

The rearrangement joins TRBV30 to TRBJ1-3; 8 bases map to TRBD1. The trim removed 0 bases at V and 3 bases at J, leaving 4 bases unmatched. CDR3 length: 15 residues. Germline CDR1 and CDR2: GTSNPN and SVGIG (reference sequence). CDR3 coding DNA: TGTGCCTGGAGTGTACGACAGGGGCTTGGAAACACCATATATTTT. Translated, it gives CAWSVRQGLGNTIYF.

V gene TRBV30 combines with J gene TRBJ1-4; D may be TRBD1 (5 bases). Germline V gives CDR1 GTSNPN, CDR2 SVGIG (reference sequence). The CDR3 is 12 amino acids. The V gene lost 0 bases and the J gene lost 17 bases, with 16 bases spanning the gap. CDR3 nucleotides: TGTGCCTGGAGTGTTGTGGGGGGTATGAGTTTTTTT. Translation: CAWSVVGGMSFF.

This chain uses TRBV5-1 with TRBJ1-2; weak D call: TRBD1 (6 bases). This CDR3 spans 15 amino acids. The V gene's germline CDR1 is SGHRS and CDR2 YFSETQ. With 3 bases removed from V and 1 base from J, the gap between germline ends came to 13 bases. The CDR3 region is CASSSTGTSNYGYTF. The CDR3 DNA is TGCGCCAGCAGCTCGACCGGGACAAGTAACTATGGCTACACCTTC.

The CDR3 protein is CATSDSWDRSYEQYF. DNA of the CDR3: TGTGCCACCAGTGATTCCTGGGACAGATCCTACGAGCAGTACTTC. The chain combines TRBV24-1 with TRBJ2-7, with 7 bases aligning to TRBD1. Germline V gene data show CDR1 as KGHDR and CDR2 as SFDVKD. This CDR3 is 15 amino acids long. Trimming removed 2 bases from V and 1 base from J; junction bases left unmatched: 4.

This chain joins TRBV20-1 and TRBJ1-1; D is unresolved. Germline CDR1 and CDR2: DFQATT and SNEGSKA (reference sequence). The CDR3 length is 11 residues. Trimming stripped 5 bases from V and 4 bases from J, with 8 bases between. The CDR3 sequence: CSAPPVTEAFF. CDR3 nucleotides: TGCAGTGCTCCCCCGGTCACTGAAGCTTTCTTT.

This clone came up once. This chain joins TRBV5-6 and TRBJ1-2, with D possibly being TRBD1 (6 bases). The V gene lost 0 bases and the J gene lost 8 bases, with 17 bases spanning the gap. The germline V gene encodes CDR1 SGHDT and CDR2 YYEEEE. The CDR3 is 15 residues long. The CDR3 sequence is CASSLVILTGEGYTF. The CDR3 region has the DNA TGTGCCAGCAGCTTGGTCATTCTGACAGGCGAAGGCTACACCTTC.

V usage is TRBV7-9 and J usage is TRBJ1-2; D not resolved. CDR1 and CDR2 from the germline V gene are SEHNR and FQNEAQ (reference sequence). The CDR3 loop spans 13 amino acids. Trimming left V 3 bases short and J 2 bases short, with 7 bases between. Written as DNA, the CDR3 is TGTGCCAGCAGCTTTGGGGAGAACTATGGCTACACCTTC. Its protein is CASSFGENYGYTF.

This chain uses TRBV4-1 with TRBJ2-1; a possible D gene is TRBD2 (6 bases). The CDR3 is 17 residues long. Germline-derived CDR1 and CDR2 are MGHRA and YSYEKL. V gave up 4 bases and J gave up 3 bases, with 19 bases separating them. Here the CDR3 DNA reads TGCGCCAGCAGCCCCTTCGCGAGGCGGGAAAACTACAATGAGCAGTTCTTC. Translating gives CASSPFARRENYNEQFF.

This chain connects TRBV12-3 or TRBV12-4 to TRBJ2-1; D ambiguous. Trimming took off 1 base at V and 6 bases at J, with 7 bases between the two ends. The CDR3 totals 13 residues. CDR3 loop: CASSLVRGNEQFF. The DNA of the CDR3 is TGTGCCAGCAGTTTAGTTAGAGGCAATGAGCAGTTCTTC.

The chain carries TRBV27 and TRBJ1-2, with TRBD1 matching 9 bases. Germline CDR1 is MNHEY and CDR2 is SMNVEV (reference sequence). Trimming took 2 bases from V and 3 from J; bases not matched to a gene: 1. The CDR3 is 14 residues long. CDR3 sequence reads: CASSLTGGYYGYTF. The DNA for the CDR3 is TGTGCCAGCAGTTTAACAGGGGGCTACTATGGCTACACCTTC.

The chain has TRBV7-2 and TRBJ1-6; 7 nucleotides match TRBD1. V trimming: 5 bases; J trimming: 9 bases; junction bases outside the gene matches: 10. Looked up from germline, CDR1 is SGHTA and CDR2 is FQGNSA. The CDR3 contains 15 residues. This chain's CDR3 is CASSQQGSGSSPLHF. The CDR3 DNA follows: TGTGCCAGCAGCCAACAGGGGTCGGGTAGTTCACCCCTCCACTTT.

This rearrangement joins TRBV6-1 to TRBJ1-1, with a weak D call TRBD1 (5 bases). Germline V lookup: CDR1 MNHNS, CDR2 SASEGT. The CDR3 spans 12 residues. V shed 2 bases and J shed 5 bases, with 6 bases lying between them. CDR3 nucleotide sequence: TGTGCCAGCAGTGAAAGGGGAACTGAAGCTTTCTTT. Amino acids: CASSERGTEAFF.